A selection of T cell receptor beta chains follows, all from one sample in a study of T cell responses to AZD1222 COVID-19 vaccine. Clones were read by immunoSEQ multiplex PCR, and TCRdb kept only the in-frame ones, dropping some. Seen here are about 97,000 clones, 84% observed once, and the top ten hold 17%. The starting material was peripheral blood, obtained on day 0 of AZD1222 vaccination. These receptors came from an adult in good health. CDR3s include the opening cysteine and the closing phenylalanine or tryptophan. The D gene is left open where the match is weak. The size field is filled for only some rows; it gives once, few, many or a size class.

j_call	clone_size	v_call	d_call	cdr3_aa	cdr3_nt
TRBJ2-3	NA	TRBV4-3	NA	CASSQSTVQPGDTQYF	TGCGCCAGCAGCCAAAGTACAGTCCAACCGGGAGATACGCAGTATTTT
TRBJ2-5	NA	TRBV3-1/TRBV3-2	NA	CASSQGLSRETQYF	TGTGCCAGCAGCCAAGGACTCTCGAGGGAGACCCAGTACTTC
TRBJ2-4	few	TRBV4-1	TRBD1	CASSQGITGGIGNIQYF	TGCGCCAGCAGCCAAGGGATCACAGGGGGCATCGGAAACATTCAGTACTTC
TRBJ1-1	NA	TRBV27	TRBD1	CASLSGTGGTEAFF	TGTGCCAGTTTGAGCGGGACAGGGGGCACTGAAGCTTTCTTT
TRBJ1-5	NA	TRBV7-2	TRBD1	CASSPITGGSNQPQHF	TGTGCCAGCAGCCCCATAACAGGGGGTAGCAATCAGCCCCAGCATTTT
TRBJ2-1	NA	TRBV5-1	NA	CASSLGEVFGEQFF	TGCGCCAGCAGCTTAGGCGAGGTATTTGGTGAGCAGTTCTTC
TRBJ1-1	NA	TRBV4-3	NA	CASSQDWGGATEAFF	TGCGCCAGCAGCCAAGATTGGGGGGGTGCCACTGAAGCTTTCTTT
TRBJ1-1	NA	TRBV7-9	NA	CASSLVGRPNTEAFF	TGTGCCAGCAGCTTAGTAGGACGGCCGAACACTGAAGCTTTCTTT
TRBJ2-7	NA	TRBV19	TRBD2	CASNPGLPPSEQYF	TGTGCCAGTAATCCGGGACTACCGCCTTCCGAGCAGTACTTC
TRBJ1-6	NA	TRBV2	TRBD1	CASSEEAGGLSSPLHF	TGTGCCAGCAGTGAAGAGGCAGGGGGCTTAAGTTCACCCCTCCACTTT
TRBJ1-6	NA	TRBV5-5	NA	CASSSGPDSPLHF	TGTGCCAGCAGCTCGGGACCTGATTCACCCCTCCACTTT
TRBJ1-1	few	TRBV11-2	NA	CASSLIGNTEAFF	TGTGCCAGCAGCTTAATCGGGAACACTGAAGCTTTCTTT
TRBJ1-5	NA	TRBV30	NA	CAWSGDSLRGPQHF	TGTGCCTGGAGCGGAGACAGCCTTCGTGGGCCCCAGCATTTT
TRBJ2-7	NA	TRBV7-2	TRBD1	CASSPFLGTGGYEQYF	TGTGCCAGCAGCCCTTTTCTGGGGACAGGGGGGTACGAGCAGTACTTC
TRBJ1-2	NA	TRBV5-1	TRBD1	CASSSGQRSYGYTF	TGCGCCAGCAGCTCGGGACAGAGATCCTATGGCTACACCTTC
TRBJ1-1	NA	TRBV2	NA	CASARDTNTEAFF	TGTGCCAGCGCCAGGGATACGAACACTGAAGCTTTCTTT
TRBJ2-3	NA	TRBV10-2	NA	CASTDLRTDTQYF	TGCGCCAGCACGGACTTGCGCACAGATACGCAGTATTTT
TRBJ2-7	NA	TRBV11-3	NA	CASSLVFYEQYF	TGTGCCAGCAGCTTGGTATTCTACGAGCAGTACTTC
TRBJ2-5	NA	TRBV7-9	NA	CASSFSLETQYF	TGTGCCAGCAGCTTTTCTTTAGAGACCCAGTACTTC
TRBJ2-5	NA	TRBV4-3	NA	CASSPSLGAETQYF	TGCGCCAGCAGCCCGTCTCTGGGTGCGGAGACCCAGTACTTC
TRBJ2-1	NA	TRBV4-3	NA	CASSQDVPSKWSPYNEQFF	TGCGCCAGCAGCCAAGATGTACCCTCGAAATGGTCCCCCTACAATGAGCAGTTCTTC
TRBJ2-7	NA	TRBV27	NA	CASSRLNYEQYF	TGTGCCAGCAGTCGTTTAAATTACGAGCAGTACTTC
TRBJ2-3	NA	TRBV7-2	NA	CASSLVRTDTQYF	TGTGCCAGCAGCTTAGTGCGGACAGATACGCAGTATTTT
TRBJ2-3	NA	TRBV5-4	NA	CASAAGWGRADTQYF	TGTGCCAGCGCCGCAGGTTGGGGCAGGGCAGATACGCAGTATTTT
TRBJ2-3	NA	TRBV4-1	NA	CASSPRGGGTDTQYF	TGCGCCAGCAGCCCCCGGGGCGGGGGCACAGATACGCAGTATTTT
TRBJ1-1	NA	TRBV2	NA	CASSGIGTEAFF	TGTGCCAGCAGTGGGATCGGGACTGAAGCTTTCTTT
TRBJ2-7	NA	TRBV19	TRBD2	CASSIAGVLAGSYEQYF	TGTGCCAGTAGTATAGCGGGCGTTCTAGCGGGCTCCTACGAGCAGTACTTC
TRBJ2-3	NA	TRBV10-3	NA	CAISEVSGGADTQYF	TGTGCCATCAGTGAGGTATCCGGTGGGGCAGATACGCAGTATTTT
TRBJ1-1	NA	TRBV2	NA	CATALGPNTEAFF	TGTGCCACCGCTTTAGGGCCTAACACTGAAGCTTTCTTT
TRBJ1-1	NA	TRBV7-2	NA	CASSFDRGGAFF	TGTGCCAGCAGCTTCGATCGGGGGGGAGCTTTCTTT
TRBJ1-2	NA	TRBV3-1/TRBV3-2	TRBD1	CASSQYRGIYGYTF	TGTGCCAGCAGCCAATACAGGGGAATCTATGGCTACACCTTC
TRBJ1-5	NA	TRBV7-2	TRBD1	CASSLADRPHQPQHF	TGTGCCAGCAGCTTAGCGGACAGGCCCCATCAGCCCCAGCATTTT
TRBJ1-3	NA	TRBV3-1/TRBV3-2	NA	CASSQRRDSASGNTIYF	TGTGCCAGCAGCCAGAGGCGGGACTCAGCCTCTGGAAACACCATATATTTT
TRBJ2-3	NA	TRBV13	NA	CASSFRGRDTQYF	TGTGCCAGCAGCTTCCGGGGACGGGATACGCAGTATTTT
TRBJ2-2	once	TRBV7-6	TRBD2	CASSVGTSGNPGELFF	TGTGCCAGCAGCGTCGGGACTAGCGGGAATCCCGGGGAGCTGTTTTTT
TRBJ1-1	NA	TRBV18	NA	CASSPFPVSMNTEAFF	TGTGCCAGCTCACCCTTCCCCGTTTCGATGAACACTGAAGCTTTCTTT
TRBJ1-2	NA	TRBV2	NA	CASRGGRANNYGYTF	TGTGCCAGCAGGGGAGGTAGGGCCAATAACTATGGCTACACCTTC
TRBJ1-3	NA	TRBV5-5	NA	CASSPVRGLGNTIYF	TGTGCCAGCAGCCCGGTCCGAGGGCTAGGAAACACCATATATTTT
TRBJ1-4	NA	TRBV20-1	TRBD1	CSASNRGQGEKLFF	TGCAGTGCTAGTAACAGGGGGCAAGGGGAAAAACTGTTTTTT
TRBJ1-1	NA	TRBV3-1/TRBV3-2	NA	CASSQVGEAFF	TGTGCCAGCAGCCAAGTGGGCGAAGCTTTCTTT
TRBJ1-2	NA	TRBV6-1	NA	CASSELSLALYGYTF	TGTGCCAGCAGTGAACTGAGCCTCGCTCTCTATGGCTACACCTTC
TRBJ2-2	NA	TRBV5-1	NA	CASSPGGTYTGELFF	TGCGCCAGCAGCCCTGGGGGTACCTACACCGGGGAGCTGTTTTTT
TRBJ1-5	NA	TRBV9	NA	CASSAAASYQPQHF	TGTGCCAGCAGCGCAGCGGCGAGTTATCAGCCCCAGCATTTT
TRBJ2-5	NA	TRBV5-4	TRBD2	CASSVARGQETQYF	TGTGCCAGCAGCGTGGCGCGGGGGCAAGAGACCCAGTACTTC
TRBJ2-5	NA	TRBV6-5	NA	CASNTGTTQETQYF	TGTGCCAGCAACACCGGGACAACCCAAGAGACCCAGTACTTC
TRBJ2-7	NA	TRBV5-8	TRBD2	CASSTGGVQQYF	TGTGCCAGCAGCACTGGGGGGGTGCAGCAGTACTTC
TRBJ2-7	NA	TRBV11-3	NA	CASSLDGVGYEQYF	TGTGCCAGCAGCCTAGATGGTGTGGGGTACGAGCAGTACTTC
TRBJ1-6	NA	TRBV2	TRBD1	CASTSNGGGNSPLHF	TGTGCCAGCACTTCCAACGGAGGGGGCAATTCACCCCTCCACTTT
TRBJ2-3	NA	TRBV28	NA	CASRVGGASTDTQYF	TGTGCCAGCAGGGTAGGCGGAGCAAGCACAGATACGCAGTATTTT
TRBJ1-6	NA	TRBV11-3	NA	CASSLEGARSPLHF	TGTGCCAGCAGCTTAGAAGGAGCAAGGTCACCCCTCCACTTT
TRBJ1-1	NA	TRBV19	TRBD1	CAARRQGATEAFF	TGTGCCGCTAGGCGGCAGGGGGCCACTGAAGCTTTCTTT